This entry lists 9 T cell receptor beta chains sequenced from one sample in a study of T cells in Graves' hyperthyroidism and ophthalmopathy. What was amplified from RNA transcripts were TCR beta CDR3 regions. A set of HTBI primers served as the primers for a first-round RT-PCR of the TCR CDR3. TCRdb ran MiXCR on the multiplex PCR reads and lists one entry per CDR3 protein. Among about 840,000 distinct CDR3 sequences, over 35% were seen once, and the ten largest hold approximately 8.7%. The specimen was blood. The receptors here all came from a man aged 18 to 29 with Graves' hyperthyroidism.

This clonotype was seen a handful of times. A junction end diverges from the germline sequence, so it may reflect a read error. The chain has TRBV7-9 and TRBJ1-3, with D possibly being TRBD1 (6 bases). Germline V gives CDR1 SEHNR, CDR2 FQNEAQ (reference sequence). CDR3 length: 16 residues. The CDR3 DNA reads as TGCGCCAGCAGCCAACCCCGGGCAGGGGAACGTGGCGGGATGTATTTT. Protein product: CASSQPRAGERGGMYF.

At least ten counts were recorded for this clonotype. CDR3 DNA: TGTGCCACCAGCAGAGGTGGTAGCGGCAAATCCTACGAGCAGTACTTC. Protein sequence: CATSRGGSGKSYEQYF. The chain carries TRBV15 and TRBJ2-7, with D perhaps matching TRBD2 (6 bases). V was cut by 1 base and J by 1 base, with 14 bases left in between. The length of the CDR3 is 16 residues. The germline gives CDR1 LNHNV, CDR2 YYDKDF (reference sequence).

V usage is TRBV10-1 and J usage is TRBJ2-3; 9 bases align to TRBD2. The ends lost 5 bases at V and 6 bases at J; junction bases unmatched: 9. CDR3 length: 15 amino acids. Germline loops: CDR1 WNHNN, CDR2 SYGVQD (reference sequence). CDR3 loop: CASSPKRGDYDTQYF. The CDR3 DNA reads TGCGCCAGCAGTCCTAAGCGGGGGGATTATGATACGCAGTATTTT.

The CDR3 DNA follows: TGCGCCAGCAGCCAAGGGGCGGACCTCTTATTTCAAGAGACCCAGTACTTC. It yields the protein CASSQGADLLFQETQYF. J is TRBJ2-5 and V is TRBV5-1, with D maybe TRBD1 (5 bases). CDR1 SGHRS and CDR2 YFSETQ come from the germline V gene. Trimming left V 4 bases short and J 2 bases short, with 21 bases between. This CDR3 has 17 amino acids.

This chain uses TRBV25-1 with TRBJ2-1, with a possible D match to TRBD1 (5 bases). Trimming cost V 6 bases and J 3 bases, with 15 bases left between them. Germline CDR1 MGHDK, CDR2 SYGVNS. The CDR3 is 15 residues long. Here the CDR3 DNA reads TGTGCCAGCAGCCTCAGACAGCTGTACTACAATGAGCAGTTCTTC. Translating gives CASSLRQLYYNEQFF.

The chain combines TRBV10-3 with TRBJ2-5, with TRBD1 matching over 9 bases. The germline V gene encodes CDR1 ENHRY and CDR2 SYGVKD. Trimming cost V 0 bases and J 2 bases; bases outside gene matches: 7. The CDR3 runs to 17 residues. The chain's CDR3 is CAISESSGQGSQETQYF. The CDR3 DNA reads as TGTGCCATCAGTGAGTCGTCGGGACAGGGCTCTCAAGAGACCCAGTACTTC.

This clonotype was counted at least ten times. The DNA of the CDR3 is TGCAGTGCTAGACCCCTAGATGGCTACACCTTC. Translating gives CSARPLDGYTF. The chain joins TRBV20-1 to TRBJ1-2; no definite D call. The CDR3 loop spans 11 amino acids. Germline V CDR1 and CDR2: DFQATT, SNEGSKA (reference sequence). V was clipped by 2 bases and J by 6 bases, with 7 bases between them.

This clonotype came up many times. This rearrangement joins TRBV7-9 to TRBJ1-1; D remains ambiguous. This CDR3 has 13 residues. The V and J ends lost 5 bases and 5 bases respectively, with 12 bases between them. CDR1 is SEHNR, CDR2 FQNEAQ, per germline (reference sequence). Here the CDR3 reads CASSSLIRTEAFF. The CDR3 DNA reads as TGTGCCAGCAGCAGTCTTATCAGGACTGAAGCTTTCTTT.

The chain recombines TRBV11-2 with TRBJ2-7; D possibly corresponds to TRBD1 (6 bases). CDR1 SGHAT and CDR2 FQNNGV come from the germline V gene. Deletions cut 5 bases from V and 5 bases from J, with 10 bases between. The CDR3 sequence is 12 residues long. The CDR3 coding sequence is TGTGCCAGCAGCCCAGGGGAGAACGAGCAGTACTTC. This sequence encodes CASSPGENEQYF.